This T cell receptor beta chain was sequenced in a study of cytomegalovirus exposure and HLA in healthy donors. Study context: Researchers found that less than 90% of 398 genotyped donors fell within the Caucasian-associated ancestry cluster. Study-wide results and caveats: Later genetic work tied a missense DCLRE1C variant to beta-chain V and J trimming. TCR sequences were mostly rare, though some public TCRs occurred in many donors. TCR beta sequences reportedly predicted most subjects' HLA-A and HLA-B alleles accurately.

CDR1 is SGHDN and CDR2 is FVKESK in the germline V gene. With V trimmed by 6 bases and J by 4 bases, 8 bases remained unmatched. The CDR3 spans 14 residues. A word on this clone: Antigen: not known.

Researchers ran the PCR with 60 Vbeta and 13 Jbeta primers. Measured with immunoSEQ multiplex PCR; TCRdb has only the in-frame clones, and not every one. The sample holds tens of thousands of clones; 75% are singletons and the top ten take about 8.3%. The chain has TRBV14 and TRBJ1-2, with TRBD1 matching 7 bases. The receptor comes from a man between 60 and 75 years old in good health and CMV-seropositive. The sample taken for sequencing was PBMCs. CDR3 protein: CASSQDRFSYGYTF. The CDR3 region has the DNA TGTGCCAGCAGTCAGGACAGGTTCTCCTATGGCTACACCTTC.